Sequencing of this TCR beta chain was carried out in a study of long-term antiretroviral therapy in people with HIV. Background on the study: By about a decade, the earliest samples predate the 2015 immediate-ART recommendation.

Trimming cost V 3 bases and J 0 bases, with 9 bases left between them. CDR3 length: 15 amino acids. From germline, CDR1 is WNHNN and CDR2 SYGVQD (reference sequence). Note on this clone: What it recognizes is unknown.

Study results and limitations: HIV repertoires covered narrower CDR3 length ranges than controls did.

Assay version v3.0 of immunoSEQ was used, and it was run at survey level. Profiled with immunoSEQ multiplex PCR; TCRdb holds only in-frame clones, not every one. The table lists tens of thousands of clones, roughly four fifths of them singletons. The rearrangement links TRBV10-1 to TRBJ2-1; D unclear. Sequenced here: unsorted PBMCs, sampled 1 year after starting antiretroviral therapy. The origin of this receptor is a man aged 18-30 years with HIV. The CDR3 reads CASSERFRSYNEQFF. For the CDR3, the DNA is TGCGCCAGCAGTGAAAGGTTCCGCTCCTACAATGAGCAGTTCTTC.